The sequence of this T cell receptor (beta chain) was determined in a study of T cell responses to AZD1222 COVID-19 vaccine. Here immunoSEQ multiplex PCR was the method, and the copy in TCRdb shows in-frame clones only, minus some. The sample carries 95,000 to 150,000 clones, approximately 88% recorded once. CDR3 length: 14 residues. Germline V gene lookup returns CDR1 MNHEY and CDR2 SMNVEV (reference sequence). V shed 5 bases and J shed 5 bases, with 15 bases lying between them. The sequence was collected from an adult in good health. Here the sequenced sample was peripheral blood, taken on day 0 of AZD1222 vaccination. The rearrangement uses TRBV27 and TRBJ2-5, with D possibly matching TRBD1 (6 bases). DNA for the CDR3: TGTGCCAGCAGTCGGTCCACCCAGGGGGAGACCCAGTACTTC. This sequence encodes CASSRSTQGETQYF.